The rows below give T cell receptor beta chains drawn from one sample of a study of blood T cells in healthy people across ages. TCRdb re-called the 5' RACE reads with MiXCR, one entry per CDR3 protein. The data show roughly 1,800,000 distinct CDR3 sequences, about 49% seen once. Input material: blood. Receptors were obtained from a woman between 40 and 55 years old in good health. The CDR3 runs from the conserved cysteine through the conserved F or W. D genes are given only for firm matches. Only some rows state a clone size, as once, few, many or a class for expanded clones.

j_call v_call clone_size d_call cdr3_aa cdr3_nt
TRBJ2-7 TRBV7-2 few TRBD1 CASSFQTGYIPEQYF TGTGCCAGCAGCTTCCAGACAGGGTACATTCCCGAGCAGTACTTC
TRBJ2-3 TRBV11-3 . TRBD2 CASSWGTSGGRGTDTQYF TGTGCCAGCAGCTGGGGGACTAGCGGGGGGCGAGGCACAGATACGCAGTATTTT
TRBJ2-1 TRBV20-1 once TRBD2 CSANPLAVSYNEQFF TGCAGTGCAAACCCACTAGCGGTATCCTACAATGAGCAGTTCTTC
TRBJ2-3 TRBV20-1 . TRBD1 CSAMDRGKTDTQYF TGCAGTGCTATGGACAGGGGGAAGACAGATACGCAGTATTTT
TRBJ1-2 TRBV12-5 once TRBD1 CASGLVTGTGNYGYTF TGTGCTAGTGGTTTGGTAACCGGGACAGGGAATTATGGCTACACCTTC
TRBJ2-5 TRBV10-3 . TRBD2 CAISEPRTSGGYQETQYF TGTGCCATCAGTGAGCCGCGGACTAGCGGGGGGTACCAAGAGACCCAGTACTTC
TRBJ2-1 TRBV7-2 few . CASSLPGRIGDEQFF TGTGCCAGCAGCTTACCCGGCAGGATCGGCGATGAGCAGTTTTTC
TRBJ2-1 TRBV7-9 few . CASSLVSGQRGNEQFF TGTGCCAGCAGCTTAGTGTCTGGACAGAGAGGGAATGAGCAGTTCTTC
TRBJ1-2 TRBV28 . . CASSQGFYSNYGYTF TGTGCCAGCAGCCAGGGCTTTTATTCTAACTATGGCTACACCTTC
TRBJ2-7 TRBV27 few TRBD1 CASARSDRGDPYEQYF TGTGCCAGCGCAAGATCGGACAGGGGAGACCCCTACGAGCAGTACTTC
TRBJ2-1 TRBV6-5 . . CASSRPGGNNEQFF TGTGCCAGCAGCCGCCCGGGGGGCAACAATGAGCAGTTCTTC
TRBJ2-1 TRBV5-1 . TRBD2 CASSLSAAGVSNEQFF TGCGCCAGCAGCTTGAGCGCAGCGGGGGTCTCCAATGAGCAGTTCTTC
TRBJ2-7 TRBV11-2 . . CASGQLANYEQYF TGTGCCAGCGGCCAACTAGCTAACTACGAGCAGTACTTC
TRBJ2-5 TRBV2 . TRBD1 CASSEGLGQGLKTQYF TGTGCCAGCAGTGAAGGGTTGGGACAGGGGCTAAAGACCCAGTACTTC
TRBJ1-5 TRBV28 few TRBD1 CASSLPTGGSGQAQHF TGTGCCAGCAGTTTACCTACAGGGGGCTCCGGCCAGGCCCAGCATTTT
TRBJ1-2 TRBV4-2 few TRBD1 CASSQIEDRGYTF TGTGCCAGCAGCCAAATAGAGGACAGGGGCTACACCTTC
TRBJ2-3 TRBV11-2 many . CASSLPPVGQGPRDTQYF TGTGCCAGCAGCTTACCCCCGGTAGGGCAGGGGCCTCGAGATACGCAGTATTTT
TRBJ1-5 TRBV6-2/TRBV6-3 . . CASISQRGGQPQHF TGTGCCAGCATATCACAGCGGGGCGGTCAGCCCCAGCATTTT
TRBJ2-7 TRBV20-1 few . CSARSGAERVFYEQYF TGCAGTGCTAGATCAGGGGCCGAACGAGTATTCTACGAGCAGTACTTC
TRBJ2-3 TRBV6-2/TRBV6-3 . . CASSYSITGQFTDTQYF TGTGCCAGCAGTTACTCGATCACAGGACAATTCACAGATACGCAGTATTTT
TRBJ1-5 TRBV7-2 . . CASSFGGAGNQPQHF TGTGCCAGCAGCTTTGGCGGAGCCGGCAATCAGCCCCAGCATTTT
TRBJ2-7 TRBV5-6 . TRBD2 CASSLWGGTYEQYF TGTGCCAGCAGCTTGTGGGGGGGGACCTACGAGCAGTACTTC
TRBJ2-7 TRBV5-1 . TRBD1 CASSLPGQGNNEQYF TGCGCCAGCAGCTTACCGGGACAGGGTAACAATGAGCAGTACTTC
TRBJ2-1 TRBV3-1 once . CASSQVASSHEQFF TGTGCCAGCAGCCAAGTGGCTAGCTCGCATGAGCAGTTCTTC
TRBJ2-5 TRBV7-9 few TRBD1 CASSERTGSETQYF TGTGCCAGCAGCGAGCGGACAGGGTCAGAGACCCAGTACTTC
TRBJ2-1 TRBV28 few TRBD2 CASSTQRGAIGEQFF TGTGCCAGCAGTACCCAGCGGGGGGCTATAGGTGAGCAGTTCTTC
TRBJ2-7 TRBV28 . . CASSYMGLERNNYEQYF TGTGCCAGCAGTTATATGGGGCTTGAGAGAAATAACTACGAGCAGTACTTC
TRBJ2-3 TRBV11-2 . . CASSKRAGSADTQYF TGTGCCAGCAGCAAACGGGCGGGGAGCGCAGATACGCAGTATTTT
TRBJ2-1 TRBV20-1 . TRBD2 CSALRWRGGQDEQFF TGCAGTGCCCTCAGGTGGCGGGGGGGCCAAGATGAGCAGTTCTTC
TRBJ2-7 TRBV7-2 . . CASSWGDHSEQYF TGTGCCAGCAGCTGGGGGGACCACTCCGAGCAGTACTTC
TRBJ2-7 TRBV29-1 . . CSVADVRDTYSSYEQYF TGCAGCGTTGCGGATGTCCGGGACACCTACAGCTCCTACGAGCAGTACTTC
TRBJ2-7 TRBV5-1 . TRBD2 CASSSIAGVLYEQYF TGCGCCAGCAGCAGCATAGCGGGGGTATTATACGAGCAGTACTTC